This T cell receptor beta chain was sequenced in a study of blood T cell repertoires in COVID-19. Germline V lookup: CDR1 SGHRS, CDR2 YFSETQ. This CDR3 has 15 amino acids. With 4 bases removed from V and 0 bases from J, the gap between germline ends came to 12 bases. Original processing notes: Reference gene primer amplification gave nucleated cell count estimates. The repertoire was sequenced with immunoSEQ multiplex PCR; TCRdb's copy has only in-frame clones and lacks some. Clone size and the V and J calls come from that table; the DNA yielded D and trimming. The top ten clones hold more than 3% of a sample with about 220,000 clones, more than 80% of them seen once.

The TCR originated in a woman younger than 35 in a cohort exposed to, infected with or recovered from COVID-19 (not recorded which). The chain uses TRBV5-1 and TRBJ2-3; possibly TRBD2 for D (7 bases). The sample was PBMCs or T cells enriched from blood (not recorded which). The CDR3 protein is CASSSGTLSTDTQYF. In nucleotides, the CDR3 is TGCGCCAGCAGCAGCGGGACACTTAGCACAGATACGCAGTATTTT.